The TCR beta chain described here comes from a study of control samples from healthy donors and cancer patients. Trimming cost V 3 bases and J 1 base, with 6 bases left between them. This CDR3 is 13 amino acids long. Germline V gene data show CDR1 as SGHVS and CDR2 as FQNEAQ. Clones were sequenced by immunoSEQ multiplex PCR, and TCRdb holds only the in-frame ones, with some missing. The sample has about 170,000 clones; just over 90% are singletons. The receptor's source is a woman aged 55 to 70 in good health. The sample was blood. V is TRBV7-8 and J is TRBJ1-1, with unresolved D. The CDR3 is CASSFQGNTEAFF. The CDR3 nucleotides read TGTGCCAGCAGCTTTCAAGGGAACACTGAAGCTTTCTTT. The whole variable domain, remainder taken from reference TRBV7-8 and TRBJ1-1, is GAGVSQSPRYKVAKRGQDVALRCDPISGHVSLFWYQQALGQGPEFLTYFQNEAQLDKSGLPSDRFFAERPEGSVSTLKIQRTQQEDSAVYLCASSFQGNTEAFFGQGTRLTVV.